This T cell receptor beta chain was sequenced during a study of shared clonotypes between healthy human individuals. Study conclusions and caveats: Naive CD4 clonotype sharing across several donors was about 5%. Non-shared clonotypes displayed generation probabilities falling below those of clonotypes present in all four donors.

Repertoires were generated with immunoSEQ multiplex PCR, while TCRdb's copy carries only in-frame clones and drops some. The sample includes some 650,000 clones, almost 97% of them seen just once. A note on this clone: Its target is not known.

V shed 5 bases and J 6 bases; nucleotides not matched to a gene: 4. Per germline, CDR1 SGHNT and CDR2 YYREEE (reference sequence). The CDR3 runs 15 residues. The receptor comes from a woman aged 25 to 39 in good health. The genes are TRBV5-4 and TRBJ2-1; 14 positions match TRBD2. The sample was naive CD4+ T cells sorted from blood. As for subset: CD45RA+ positively selected. CDR3 DNA: TGTGCCAGCAGACCCGGACTAGCGGGAGGCAATGAGCAGTTCTTC. Amino acid sequence: CASRPGLAGGNEQFF.